Listed below are T cell receptor beta chains from one sample, sequenced in a study of T cell changes during pregnancy in multiple sclerosis. Using immunoSEQ multiplex PCR, the repertoire was profiled, and TCRdb retains in-frame clones only, with some absent. The sample yields about 57,000 clones, roughly 90% seen once. Sequencing used peripheral blood, obtained after pregnancy. The receptors originated from a female donor in good health, enrolled as a control in a pregnancy study. Each CDR3 is given with its conserved first and last residue. The D gene is left open where the match is weak. Part of the rows lack a size; the others show once, few, many or a class for expanded clones.

D	length	J	size	V	DNA	CDR3
.	17	TRBJ2-3	.	TRBV12-5	TGTGCTAGTGGCTTAGGCCCTTCCGGGACACTCACAGATACGCAGTATTTT	CASGLGPSGTLTDTQYF
TRBD2	14	TRBJ2-7	.	TRBV28	TGTGCCAGCAGTTTAGGCGGGAGGGCTTACGAGCAGTACTTC	CASSLGGRAYEQYF
TRBD2	18	TRBJ2-3	.	TRBV5-4	TGTGCCAGCTATGGACTAGCGGGAGGAGGAGGCAGCACAGATACGCAGTATTTT	CASYGLAGGGGSTDTQYF
TRBD2	16	TRBJ2-1	few	TRBV5-1	TGCGCCAGCAGCTTGGTGCGGGGGAGCACCTACAATGAGCAGTTCTTC	CASSLVRGSTYNEQFF
TRBD1	15	TRBJ1-4	.	TRBV9	TGTGCCAGCAGCCCAGGGGGTCCAACTAATGAAAAACTGTTTTTT	CASSPGGPTNEKLFF
TRBD1	15	TRBJ2-3	.	TRBV13	TGTGCCAGCAGTGGCCGGGACAGATACACAGATACGCAGTATTTT	CASSGRDRYTDTQYF
.	17	TRBJ1-1	.	TRBV13	TGTGCCAGCAGCTTAGAAAAGTGGGAAGGGGCGAACACTGAAGCTTTCTTT	CASSLEKWEGANTEAFF
TRBD2	15	TRBJ2-5	.	TRBV28	TGTGCCAGCAGTTTGGGACTAGCGGGACAAGAGACCCAGTACTTC	CASSLGLAGQETQYF
.	13	TRBJ2-1	.	TRBV1	TGCCCTAAACGGGAAAGCTCCTACAATGAGCAGTTCTTC	CPKRESSYNEQFF
TRBD1	15	TRBJ1-4	.	TRBV28	TGTGCCAGCAGCCCCCTGACAGGGTACTATGAAAAACTGTTTTTT	CASSPLTGYYEKLFF
TRBD1	14	TRBJ1-6	.	TRBV7-2	TGTGCCAGCGGCAAGGACAGGTATAATTCACCCCTCCACTTT	CASGKDRYNSPLHF
.	13	TRBJ1-1	.	TRBV9	TGTGCCAGCAGCGTAACAGCAAACACTGAAGCTTTCTTT	CASSVTANTEAFF
.	17	TRBJ1-2	many	TRBV6-1	TGTGCCAGCAGTGAAGGAGCTCGTACAGGAGGGATCTATGGCTACACCTTC	CASSEGARTGGIYGYTF
.	16	TRBJ1-6	.	TRBV5-4	TGTGCCAGCAGCTTGAGTCCAGGGGCGTTAGATTCACCCCTCCACTTT	CASSLSPGALDSPLHF
.	21	TRBJ2-3	.	TRBV19	TGTGCCAGTATAACCCTCATTTGTTGGGGCTTTACTAGCAGATCCACAGATACGCAGTATTTT	CASITLICWGFTSRSTDTQYF
.	15	TRBJ2-2	.	TRBV5-1	TGCGCCAGCAGCTTCCACAGGCCGAACACCGGGGAGCTGTTTTTT	CASSFHRPNTGELFF
TRBD1	16	TRBJ2-3	.	TRBV5-4	TGTGCCAGCAGCACCAACCCGGGACAGTTCATGGATACGCAGTATTTT	CASSTNPGQFMDTQYF
TRBD2	17	TRBJ2-1	.	TRBV4-2	TGTGCCAGCAGCCTGGGGGTAGCGGGCGGATCCTACAATGAGCAGTTCTTC	CASSLGVAGGSYNEQFF
.	11	TRBJ1-6	once	TRBV20-1	TGCAGTGCTACCCGCCAGGGACCCCTCCACTTT	CSATRQGPLHF
.	15	TRBJ1-5	.	TRBV2	TGTGCCAGCAGTGAGCGACTCATTAGCAATCAGCCCCAGCATTTT	CASSERLISNQPQHF
.	14	TRBJ1-4	.	TRBV4-2	TGTGCCAGCAGCCAAGTCTACGGGGATGAAAAACTGTTTTTT	CASSQVYGDEKLFF
.	11	TRBJ1-1	once	TRBV20-1	TGCAGTGCCACAGAGGGCCCTGAAGCTTTCTTT	CSATEGPEAFF
TRBD2	15	TRBJ2-5	.	TRBV6-1	TGTGCCAGCAGTCTACTACTAGCGGGAGTAAAGACCCAGTACTTC	CASSLLLAGVKTQYF
TRBD2	14	TRBJ2-7	.	TRBV28	TGTGCCAGCGTCCGGAGCGGGAGTATATACGAGCAGTACTTC	CASVRSGSIYEQYF
.	13	TRBJ1-1	.	TRBV5-4	TGTGCCAGCAGCGGAAGGGAGGGGACTGAAGCTTTCTTT	CASSGREGTEAFF
TRBD2	15	TRBJ2-2	once	TRBV5-1	TGCGCCAGCAGCTTGGGGATGGCGGGAGCCGGGGAGCTGTTTTTT	CASSLGMAGAGELFF
TRBD2	16	TRBJ2-5	.	TRBV19	TGTGCCAGTAGTCTAGGGATAGCGGGAGGTCAAGAGACCCAGTACTTC	CASSLGIAGGQETQYF
TRBD1	12	TRBJ1-1	.	TRBV15	TGTGCCACCAGCAAGGACAGGGTTGGAGCTTTCTTT	CATSKDRVGAFF
.	15	TRBJ2-3	.	TRBV5-1	TGCGCCAGCAGCTCAGGGGACGGCGGGGGAGATACGCAGTATTTT	CASSSGDGGGDTQYF
TRBD2	16	TRBJ2-4	.	TRBV5-5	TGTGCCAGCAGCCCTTTAAGCGGGAGGGGAGAAAACATTCAGTACTTC	CASSPLSGRGENIQYF
.	14	TRBJ1-4	once	TRBV4-3	TGCGCCAGCAGCCAACGAGGGCCGAGCGAAAAACTGTTTTTT	CASSQRGPSEKLFF